This T cell receptor (beta chain) appears in the sequencing data of a study of human thymus T cells. Overall study results and limits: Unrelated people showed highly overlapping thymic repertoires, related research reported. Apparent skewing of V and J gene usage characterized both thymic and blood repertoires.

The CDR3 runs 21 residues. Trimming at V came to 1 base and at J to 0 bases, leaving 11 bases not matched to a gene. Germline CDR1 KGHSH, CDR2 LQKENI. As concerns this clone: Its antigen is undetermined.

Assay: immunoSEQ multiplex PCR; the TCRdb copy retains only in-frame clones and omits some. The table lists about 78,000 clones, around 96% of them singletons. Resections obtained during corrective heart surgery supplied the thymus tissue. Having corrective surgery for congenital heart defects, healthy Finnish infants were the ones who donated. The chain employs TRBV18 and TRBJ2-2; 13 bases match TRBD2. Sequencing input: thymus tissue. The TCR originated in a boy less than two years old with a congenital heart defect but otherwise immunologically healthy. CDR3 DNA: TGTGCCAGCTCACCACTTAATCCAACCGGGACTAGCGGGGCGAACACCGGGGAGCTGTTTTTT. Its protein is CASSPLNPTGTSGANTGELFF.